This T cell receptor beta chain was captured in a study of T cell clonality in common variable immunodeficiency. Findings and caveats of the study: Fewer deletions and N-nucleotide insertions were reportedly seen in common variable immunodeficiency TCR beta sequences.

The table came from immunoSEQ multiplex PCR; TCRdb's copy has only in-frame clones and leaves some out. The sample includes 30,000 to 40,000 clones, none of them occurring once. This CDR3 has 14 amino acids. The V end lost 11 bases, the J end lost 6 bases, and 19 bases lay between the germline ends. From germline, CDR1 is SEHNR and CDR2 FQNEAQ (reference sequence). Heparinized whole blood, roughly 5 to 8.5 ml, came from each donor. About this clone itself: Antigen unknown. The CDR3 end is not reached by the read, which stops 3 residues before it; the germline J gene fills it in.

This receptor was identified in a person between 18 and 75 years old in good health. The V and J genes are TRBV7-9 and TRBJ2-2; TRBD1 or TRBD2 may be the D gene (5 bases each). The sequenced material came from peripheral blood mononuclear cells. The CDR3 loop is CAFERGDQAGELFF. Incomplete CDR3 DNA: TGTGCCTTCGAGAGGGGTGATCAAGCCGGGGAG.